These T cell receptor beta chains were read from a single sample in a study of blood T cell repertoires in COVID-19. TCRdb keeps only in-frame clones here, not all; method: immunoSEQ multiplex PCR. The top ten clones hold 0.8% to 0.9% of a sample with approximately 480,000 clones, 89% of them seen once. Material for sequencing was peripheral blood. The receptors come from a man between 18 and 35 years old with COVID-19, enrolled during active disease. The CDR3 runs from the conserved cysteine through the conserved F or W. D genes are given only for firm matches. Where a row states a size, it is once, few, many or the class of an expanded clone; other rows omit it.

once	TRBV11-2	NA	TRBJ2-2	TGTGCCAGCAGCCGTGGGGACACTAACACCGGGGAGCTGTTTTTT	CASSRGDTNTGELFF
NA	TRBV5-8	TRBD2	TRBJ2-1	TGTGCCAGCAGCCTGGGACTAGCGGGTTACAATGAGCAGTTCTTC	CASSLGLAGYNEQFF
NA	TRBV14	NA	TRBJ1-2	TGTGCCAGCAGCGGCAGGCCGTCCTTTGGCTACACCTTC	CASSGRPSFGYTF
NA	TRBV19	TRBD1	TRBJ1-6	TGTGCCTCCGGCAGACAGGGCGATAATTCACCCCTCCACTTT	CASGRQGDNSPLHF
NA	TRBV6-4	TRBD2	TRBJ2-2	TGTGCCAGTACATTAACGGCGGGAGTGAACACCGGGGAGCTGTTTTTT	CASTLTAGVNTGELFF
few	TRBV11-2	NA	TRBJ2-7	TGTGCCAGCAGCACATACCCCGACGAGCAGTACTTC	CASSTYPDEQYF
once	TRBV5-4	TRBD2	TRBJ2-2	TGTGCCAGCAGTCAACTGACTAGCGACAACACCGGGGAGCTGTTTTTT	CASSQLTSDNTGELFF
NA	TRBV2	TRBD1	TRBJ2-5	TGTGCCAGCAGTGCCCGACAGGGGGCGTCCCAAGAGACCCAGTACTTC	CASSARQGASQETQYF
once	TRBV11-2	TRBD1	TRBJ1-6	TGTGCCAGCAGCACTTGGGGACAGGAGGATTCACCCCTCCACTTT	CASSTWGQEDSPLHF
NA	TRBV6-1	TRBD1	TRBJ1-2	TGTGCCAGCAGTGAAGCGGCGGGGACAGGGCCCAATGGCTACACCTTC	CASSEAAGTGPNGYTF
NA	TRBV7-9	TRBD2	TRBJ2-7	TGTGCCAGCAGCCCCTCAGCGGGAGATTACGAGCAGTACTTC	CASSPSAGDYEQYF
once	TRBV5-1	TRBD2	TRBJ2-3	TGCGCCAGCAGCCCTCGGACTAGCCGTCGGCCAGATACGCAGTATTTT	CASSPRTSRRPDTQYF
NA	TRBV6-1	NA	TRBJ1-6	TGTGCCAGCAGTGAGCGGGCCCGGGGGTCACCCCTCCACTTT	CASSERARGSPLHF
NA	TRBV2	TRBD2	TRBJ2-1	TGTGCCAGCAGGACTAGCGGGAGTTTTATTGAGCAGTTCTTC	CASRTSGSFIEQFF
NA	TRBV12-5	TRBD1	TRBJ1-5	TGTGCTAGTGGTTTGGTAGAGGTACGTGGACAGGGGCTTAACCTTCAGCCCCAGCATTTT	CASGLVEVRGQGLNLQPQHF
NA	TRBV14	NA	TRBJ2-7	TGTGCCAGCAGCCCACGGGGGACGGTAAACTACGAGCAGTACTTC	CASSPRGTVNYEQYF
NA	TRBV19	TRBD1	TRBJ1-1	TGTGCCAGTAGTCGAACCGGGACAGGGGGCGCGCGGACTGAAGCTTTCTTT	CASSRTGTGGARTEAFF
NA	TRBV27	TRBD1	TRBJ1-1	TGTGCCGGCGTCCATTCTCTACAGGGGGACACTGAAGCTTTCTTT	CAGVHSLQGDTEAFF
NA	TRBV5-4	NA	TRBJ2-7	TGTGCCAGCAGCTTGCTTGGGACTGGGTGGCAGTACTTC	CASSLLGTGWQYF
NA	TRBV6-5	NA	TRBJ2-2	TGTGCCAGCAGTCTCTCAGGAACCGGGGAGCTGTTTTTT	CASSLSGTGELFF
NA	TRBV6-1	TRBD1	TRBJ1-2	TGTGCCAGCAGTGAATACCGGGACAGCTATGGCTACACCTTC	CASSEYRDSYGYTF
NA	TRBV30	NA	TRBJ2-7	TGTGCCTGGAAGAACAGTAACTACGAGCAGTACTTC	CAWKNSNYEQYF
NA	TRBV12-3/TRBV12-4	NA	TRBJ2-7	TGTGCCAGCTGCGGGATAACCTACGAGCAGTACTTC	CASCGITYEQYF
NA	TRBV19	NA	TRBJ1-2	TGTGCCAGTAGTATAGGACCGGGAAGCTATGGCTACACCTTC	CASSIGPGSYGYTF
NA	TRBV3-1/TRBV3-2	TRBD1	TRBJ1-6	TGTGCCAGCAGTTTACGGGACAGAAGTTCACCCCTCCACTTT	CASSLRDRSSPLHF
NA	TRBV2	TRBD2	TRBJ2-5	TGTGCCAGCAGCCGGGGACTAGCGGGGGGACGAGAGACCCAGTACTTC	CASSRGLAGGRETQYF
NA	TRBV5-4	NA	TRBJ2-5	TGTGCCAGCAGCTTGCGACGGGAAGGAGAGACCCAGTACTTC	CASSLRREGETQYF
NA	TRBV15	NA	TRBJ1-1	TGTGCCACCAGCAGAGGGGGGGTTGGGGCGTCATACACTGAAGCTTTCTTT	CATSRGGVGASYTEAFF
NA	TRBV29-1	TRBD1	TRBJ2-5	TGCAGCGTTTCAGGTCTCAGGGGGCAGGAAGAGACCCAGTACTTC	CSVSGLRGQEETQYF
NA	TRBV5-5	NA	TRBJ2-2	TGTGCCAGCAGCTTGAGGAGGACCGCCGGGGAGCTGTTTTTT	CASSLRRTAGELFF
NA	TRBV7-3	TRBD2	TRBJ2-2	TGTGCCAGCAGCTCGGGACTATCCAACACCGGGGAGCTGTTTTTT	CASSSGLSNTGELFF
NA	TRBV6-5	NA	TRBJ2-6	TGTGCCAGCAGTTACTCGCGCTCTGGGGCCAACGTCCTGACTTTC	CASSYSRSGANVLTF
NA	TRBV4-2	NA	TRBJ2-7	TGTGCCAGCAGTCAGACTGGCTACGAGCAGTACTTC	CASSQTGYEQYF
NA	TRBV5-8	TRBD1	TRBJ2-1	TGTGCCAGCAGCCCTCAGGGGGCACATGAGCAGTTCTTC	CASSPQGAHEQFF
NA	TRBV4-2	NA	TRBJ2-1	TGTGCCAGCAGCCTAGAGGTAGGGGGACCCTACAATGAGCAGTTCTTC	CASSLEVGGPYNEQFF
NA	TRBV5-5	NA	TRBJ2-5	TGTGCCAGCAGCTTCGGGGATCAGGAGACCCAGTACTTC	CASSFGDQETQYF
once	TRBV6-5	NA	TRBJ2-7	TGTGCCAGCACCAACAACCGCGGAACGGAGCAGTACTTC	CASTNNRGTEQYF
NA	TRBV2	NA	TRBJ2-2	TGTGCCAGCAGCCTGGGGGGGCTTCACAACACCGGGGAGCTGTTTTTT	CASSLGGLHNTGELFF
NA	TRBV27	NA	TRBJ1-5	TGTGCCAGCAGTCCACGGGGGGGACCGCCCCAGCATTTT	CASSPRGGPPQHF
NA	TRBV18	TRBD1	TRBJ2-7	TGTGCCAGCTCACCACCAGGGACAGGGGCTAGCGAGCAGTACTTC	CASSPPGTGASEQYF
NA	TRBV24-1	NA	TRBJ2-1	TGTGCCACCAGTGATTTTCAACAGAATGAGCAGTTCTTC	CATSDFQQNEQFF
NA	TRBV24-1	NA	TRBJ2-6	TGTGCCACCAGTGACCCCTCAGGGTCTGGGGCCAACGTCCTGACTTTC	CATSDPSGSGANVLTF
NA	TRBV11-3	TRBD1	TRBJ1-2	TGTGCCAGCGGATCGGATAACTCAGGGGGCCCTGGTGGCTACACCTTC	CASGSDNSGGPGGYTF
NA	TRBV24-1	TRBD1	TRBJ2-5	TGTGCCACCAGTGACTGGGGACAGCTCCAAGAGACCCAGTACTTC	CATSDWGQLQETQYF
NA	TRBV2	TRBD2	TRBJ2-1	TGTGCCAGCAGTAAAGCGGGAGGCTACAATGAGCAGTTCTTC	CASSKAGGYNEQFF
few	TRBV5-1	NA	TRBJ1-2	TGCGCCAGCAGCTGGACGGGACTTTCAGATGGCTACACCTTC	CASSWTGLSDGYTF
NA	TRBV11-3	TRBD1	TRBJ2-7	TGTGCCAGCAGCTCGGGACAGGGCTACGAGCAGTACTTC	CASSSGQGYEQYF
NA	TRBV18	NA	TRBJ2-1	TGTGCCAGCTCACGTCAGGGTACCCCCAATGAGCAGTTCTTC	CASSRQGTPNEQFF